The 22 T cell receptor beta chains below were found in one sample sequenced in a study of T cell changes during pregnancy in multiple sclerosis. Here immunoSEQ multiplex PCR was the method, and the copy in TCRdb shows in-frame clones only, minus some. The sample gives approximately 41,000 clones, approximately 90% of which show up once; approximately 1.5% is in the top ten. Sequenced sample: PBMCs (not recorded whether the cells were cultured). The receptors here all came from a female donor with multiple sclerosis, enrolled in a pregnancy study.

The chain joins TRBV2 to TRBJ1-5; D gene uncertain. Germline V gene lookup returns CDR1 SNHLY and CDR2 FYNNEI. CDR3 length equals 13 residues. V lost 6 bases, J lost 7 bases, and 13 bases lay in between. Written as DNA, the CDR3 is TGTGCCAGCAGGGGAGGAGTAGGACAGCCCCAGCATTTT. Protein product: CASRGGVGQPQHF.

This clone was recorded once. This rearrangement joins TRBV10-2 to TRBJ1-4; TRBD1 agrees at 8 bases. The CDR3 is 17 amino acids. Germline V CDR1 and CDR2: WSHSY, SAAADI. V was clipped by 2 bases and J by 7 bases; unmatched bases: 12. The CDR3 DNA is TGCGCCAGCAGTGAGCCTCTAAACAGGGGGTGGGTTGAAAAACTGTTTTTT. It is translated as CASSEPLNRGWVEKLFF.

V and J are TRBV10-2 and TRBJ2-1; 11 bases match TRBD2. From germline, CDR1 is WSHSY and CDR2 SAAADI. CDR3 length: 16 amino acids. J gave up 4 bases and V 6 bases, and 8 bases lay outside the gene matches. Here the CDR3 reads CASSEGLAVRYNEQFF. CDR3 sequence (DNA): TGCGCCAGCAGCGAGGGACTAGCGGTCAGATACAATGAGCAGTTCTTC.

The chain is built from TRBV5-4 and TRBJ2-3; D unresolved. CDR3 size: 15 residues. The germline gives CDR1 SGHNT, CDR2 YYREEE (reference sequence). V dropped 0 bases and J dropped 2 bases, with 10 bases sitting between them. The CDR3 DNA follows: TGTGCCAGCAGCTTGGAGCGCGGAGCCACAGATACGCAGTATTTT. It codes for CASSLERGATDTQYF.

The chain uses TRBV2 and TRBJ2-5; the D gene is possibly TRBD1 (6 bases). Trimming stripped 6 bases from V and 5 bases from J, with 16 bases between. CDR3 size: 14 residues. Germline-derived CDR1 and CDR2 are SNHLY and FYNNEI. CDR3 amino acids: CASRETGPGETQYF. DNA for the CDR3: TGTGCCAGCAGGGAGACAGGTCCTGGGGAGACCCAGTACTTC.

V is TRBV13 and J is TRBJ2-1; TRBD2 agrees at 9 bases. With V trimmed by 2 bases and J by 7 bases, 6 bases remained unmatched. This CDR3 spans 15 amino acids. Germline V gives CDR1 PRHDT, CDR2 FYEKMQ (reference sequence). The CDR3 sequence: CASSLLGLAGNEQFF. The DNA for the CDR3 is TGTGCCAGCAGCTTATTGGGACTAGCAGGTAATGAGCAGTTCTTC.

This clone has a single count. The chain uses TRBV28 and TRBJ2-3; possible D gene TRBD1, 5 bases. This CDR3 comprises 16 residues. V shed 5 bases and J shed 1 base, with 16 bases lying between them. CDR1 is MDHEN, CDR2 SYDVKM, per germline. The CDR3 DNA reads as TGTGCCAGCAGTACCAGGACCCCAGGGCGCACAGATACGCAGTATTTT. Residues: CASSTRTPGRTDTQYF.

The rearrangement uses TRBV6-5 and TRBJ1-2, with D possibly TRBD1 on 6 matching bases. There are 14 residues in the CDR3. Germline V gives CDR1 MNHEY, CDR2 SVGAGI. Trimming shortened V by 2 bases and J by 4 bases, and 11 bases separated the two germline ends. The CDR3 loop is CASSYTTGPYGYTF. Written as DNA, the CDR3 is TGTGCCAGCAGTTACACGACAGGTCCCTATGGCTACACCTTC.

This chain connects TRBV5-5 to TRBJ1-2; TRBD1 matches at 7 bases. With 4 bases clipped from V and 6 bases from J, the junction kept 3 bases outside the gene matches. Germline CDR1 SGHKS, CDR2 YYEKEE (reference sequence). This CDR3 is built from 12 residues. The CDR3 region is CASSLDRDGYTF. Written as DNA, the CDR3 is TGTGCCAGCAGCCTCGACAGGGATGGCTACACCTTC.

With respect to this clone: No conserved phenylalanine or tryptophan ends this CDR3, so it is likely a read error. The chain couples TRBV2 to TRBJ2-7; possibly TRBD1 or TRBD2 for D (5 bases each). This CDR3 region has 15 residues. V lost 1 base to trimming and J lost 1 base, with 11 bases between them. Germline assignment: CDR1 SNHLY and CDR2 FYNNEI. The CDR3, as DNA: TGTGCCAGCAGTGAAGGGACTGGGGGTTCCTACGAGCAGTACCTC. Translating gives CASSEGTGGSYEQYL.

The chain employs TRBV6-5 and TRBJ2-5, with 9 bases identical to TRBD2. From germline, CDR1 is MNHEY and CDR2 SVGAGI. Unmatched junction bases numbered 5, after V lost 4 bases and J lost 2 bases. The CDR3 is 15 residues long. The CDR3 region has the DNA TGTGCCAGCAGTTTTACGACTAGCGGACAAGAGACCCAGTACTTC. This codes for CASSFTTSGQETQYF.

The chain combines TRBV28 with TRBJ2-5, with 8 bases that match TRBD2. The CDR3 is 15 amino acids. The germline V gene has CDR1 MDHEN and CDR2 SYDVKM. Trimming removed 6 bases from V and 4 bases from J; junction bases left unmatched: 10. The CDR3 bases are TGTGCCAGCAGACCTGAGGGACTAGGGGGAGAGACCCAGTACTTC. Encoded protein: CASRPEGLGGETQYF.

The rearrangement uses TRBV4-1 and TRBJ2-7; D is uncertain. Germline-derived CDR1 and CDR2 are MGHRA and YSYEKL. The length of the CDR3 is 13 residues. Trimming pared 0 bases from V and 2 bases from J, leaving 5 bases between. The CDR3 DNA is TGCGCCAGCAGCCAAGAGGTGGCCTACGAGCAGTACTTC. It codes for CASSQEVAYEQYF.

Only one count was recorded for this clone. This chain uses TRBV28 with TRBJ1-2, with D perhaps TRBD1 (5 bases). CDR1 MDHEN and CDR2 SYDVKM come from the germline V gene. CDR3 length: 15 amino acids. V shed 0 bases and J shed 1 base, with 9 bases lying between them. DNA for the CDR3: TGTGCCAGCAGTTTATGGGAGGGGTTTAACTATGGCTACACCTTC. Its translation is CASSLWEGFNYGYTF.

V is TRBV30 and J is TRBJ2-1; D uncertain. The CDR3 has 12 amino acids. V was clipped by 3 bases and J by 9 bases, with 12 bases between them. Germline V gives CDR1 GTSNPN, CDR2 SVGIG (reference sequence). CDR3 residues: CAWRPAIGEQFF. In DNA, the CDR3 is TGTGCCTGGAGGCCTGCCATTGGTGAGCAGTTCTTC.

The chain joins TRBV4-1 to TRBJ2-6; D is perhaps TRBD1 (6 bases). Trimming removed 3 bases from V and 0 bases from J, with 12 bases in between. Germline lookup yields CDR1 MGHRA and CDR2 YSYEKL. The CDR3 consists of 17 residues. The CDR3 reads CASSQRQDFSGANVLTF. Written as DNA, the CDR3 is TGCGCCAGCAGCCAGAGACAGGATTTCTCTGGGGCCAACGTCCTGACTTTC.

The chain couples TRBV6-1 to TRBJ2-5, with 9 positions matching TRBD2. The germline V gene has CDR1 MNHNS and CDR2 SASEGT. The CDR3 runs to 16 residues. J lost 5 bases, V lost 3 bases, and 10 bases had no gene match. The DNA of the CDR3 is TGTGCCAGCAGTGATACTAGCGGGTTTTCAGGGGAGACCCAGTACTTC. It specifies CASSDTSGFSGETQYF.

The J gene is TRBJ1-1, the V gene TRBV11-3, with 7 bases identical to TRBD1. V lost 5 bases to trimming and J lost 0 bases; unmatched junction nucleotides: 6. Germline loops: CDR1 SGHNT, CDR2 YENEEA. This CDR3 has 15 residues. CDR3 loop: CASSPNTGVNTEAFF. The CDR3 region has the DNA TGTGCCAGCAGCCCCAATACAGGGGTGAACACTGAAGCTTTCTTT.

The chain links TRBV11-2 to TRBJ2-1; 13 bases are shared with TRBD2. Germline loops: CDR1 SGHAT, CDR2 FQNNGV. This CDR3 contains 19 residues. J was trimmed by 5 bases and V by 3 bases; bases with no gene match: 13. This CDR3 is CASSFFWGLAGKTHNEQFF. CDR3 bases: TGTGCCAGCAGCTTTTTTTGGGGACTAGCGGGAAAAACTCACAATGAGCAGTTCTTC.

The V gene is TRBV27, the J gene TRBJ1-1, with D perhaps TRBD1 (6 bases). Trimming removed 5 bases from V and 5 bases from J, with 18 bases in between. The CDR3 runs to 15 residues. Germline loops: CDR1 MNHEY, CDR2 SMNVEV (reference sequence). CDR3 nucleotides: TGTGCCAGCAGTCAAGACAGGCTACAGGGAACTGAAGCTTTCTTT. As protein: CASSQDRLQGTEAFF.

This rearrangement joins TRBV5-1 to TRBJ2-7; 7 bases agree with TRBD2. The J segment lost 2 bases and the V segment lost 3 bases, leaving 2 bases of the junction unmatched. Germline V CDR1 and CDR2: SGHRS, YFSETQ. The CDR3 is 13 residues long. The CDR3 here is CASSWEGPYEQYF. The CDR3 DNA reads as TGCGCCAGCAGCTGGGAGGGCCCCTACGAGCAGTACTTC.

The chain carries TRBV4-1 and TRBJ1-4; D uncertain. Germline CDR1 reads MGHRA; CDR2 reads YSYEKL. The length of the CDR3 is 18 residues. V shed 5 bases and J shed 0 bases, with 19 bases lying between them. CDR3 region: CASSFLSWQPSTNEKLFF. CDR3 bases: TGCGCCAGCAGCTTTTTGTCATGGCAGCCCTCAACTAATGAAAAACTGTTTTTT.